Listed below are T cell receptor beta chains from one sample, sequenced in a study of OX40 agonist ivuxolimab in advanced cancers. Profiled with immunoSEQ multiplex PCR; TCRdb holds only in-frame clones, not every one. Found here are 70,000 or so clones, 84% of them singletons; the top ten hold 0.95% to 1.3%. Sequencing used CD4+ or CD8+ T cells sorted from blood, obtained in a trial of the OX40 agonist ivuxolimab. These receptors were obtained from an adult with an advanced solid tumor such as melanoma, head and neck, liver or kidney cancer. Each CDR3 is given with its conserved first and last residue. D genes are given only for firm matches. The size of a clone is reported for some rows only, either as once, few or many, or as a class for expanded clones.

V	D	length	size	J	DNA	CDR3
TRBV7-2	-	15	few	TRBJ2-2	TGTGCCAGCAGCTCCTGGACGGGTGGGCCCGGGGAGCTGTTTTTT	CASSSWTGGPGELFF
TRBV11-3	-	13	-	TRBJ2-1	TGTGCCAGCAGCTCCTCTAGCTACAATGAGCAGTTCTTC	CASSSSSYNEQFF
TRBV6-1	-	16	-	TRBJ1-5	TGTGCCAGCAGTGAAATCAGGTACGATCGCGGTCAGCCCCAGCATTTT	CASSEIRYDRGQPQHF
TRBV6-5	-	15	-	TRBJ2-3	TGTGCCAGCAGAAACGCGGGGACCAGCACAGATACGCAGTATTTT	CASRNAGTSTDTQYF
TRBV19	-	15	-	TRBJ1-1	TGTGCCAGTAGCCCAACAGGGCTCAGGAACACTGAAGCTTTCTTT	CASSPTGLRNTEAFF
TRBV29-1	TRBD1	14	few	TRBJ2-7	TGCAGCGTTGAAAGACAGGGGCATACCTACGAGCAGTACTTC	CSVERQGHTYEQYF
TRBV19	TRBD1	16	few	TRBJ2-3	TGTGCCAGTATGCGTGGAGGGACAGGGGGCACAGATACGCAGTATTTT	CASMRGGTGGTDTQYF
TRBV7-2	-	16	-	TRBJ2-5	TGTGCCAGCAGCTTAGCGGTCCGCTTTCCGCAAGAGACCCAGTACTTC	CASSLAVRFPQETQYF
TRBV6-5	TRBD2	16	-	TRBJ2-2	TGTGCCAGCAGTTACCCCTTGGCGGGGGGCCACGGGGAGCTGTTTTTT	CASSYPLAGGHGELFF
TRBV18	-	15	-	TRBJ1-5	TGTGCCAGCTCACCACGGGGCGGTAGCAATCAGCCCCAGCATTTT	CASSPRGGSNQPQHF
TRBV4-3	TRBD2	15	-	TRBJ2-5	TGCGCCAGCAGCCAAGAGGGGAGGGTTCAAGAGACCCAGTACTTC	CASSQEGRVQETQYF
TRBV19	-	14	-	TRBJ2-5	TGTGCCAGTACCTCCGGAGGGTTCGGAGAGACCCAGTACTTC	CASTSGGFGETQYF
TRBV6-5	TRBD2	12	-	TRBJ2-1	TGTGTCACTAGCGGCTCCTACAATGAGCAGTTCTTC	CVTSGSYNEQFF
TRBV19	-	13	-	TRBJ1-1	TGTGCCAGTAGTCCCAGGTTGCTCACTGAAGCTTTCTTT	CASSPRLLTEAFF
TRBV7-2	-	15	few	TRBJ2-1	TGTGCCAGCAGCTTACTAGGGCAGGATGGGGATGAGCAGTTCTTC	CASSLLGQDGDEQFF
TRBV7-2	TRBD1	16	-	TRBJ1-5	TGTGCCAGCAGCCCAGGAGGGGGCCGTAGCAATCAGCCCCAGCATTTT	CASSPGGGRSNQPQHF
TRBV4-3	TRBD2	16	-	TRBJ2-7	TGCGCCAGCAGCCAAGGCCCTAGCGGGTATTCCTACGAGCAGTACTTC	CASSQGPSGYSYEQYF
TRBV4-3	-	14	once	TRBJ1-6	TGCGCCAGCAGCCAAGGGGGCGTCCATTCACCCCTCCACTTT	CASSQGGVHSPLHF
TRBV11-2	TRBD1	15	-	TRBJ1-6	TGTGCCAGCAGCTTAGCCCGACAGGGGAATTCACCCCTCCACTTT	CASSLARQGNSPLHF
TRBV18	-	12	-	TRBJ2-1	TGTGCGGCGGGCCAGATATACAATGAGCAGTTCTTC	CAAGQIYNEQFF
TRBV14	-	13	-	TRBJ1-5	TGTGCCAGCAGAGAGGGACGCAATCAGCCCCAGCATTTT	CASREGRNQPQHF
TRBV2	-	14	-	TRBJ2-7	TGTGCCAGCAGTGAGGTCCCGAACTCCTACGAGCAGTACTTC	CASSEVPNSYEQYF
TRBV4-1	-	12	-	TRBJ2-7	TGCGCCAGCAGCCCCCATGGGTACGAGCAGTACTTC	CASSPHGYEQYF
TRBV5-5	TRBD1	14	-	TRBJ1-2	TGTGCCAGCAGTCGGACAGGGTCCAACTATGGCTACACCTTC	CASSRTGSNYGYTF
TRBV5-1	TRBD1	14	-	TRBJ2-3	TGCGCCAGCAGCTGGAAGACAGGGGGAGATACGCAGTATTTT	CASSWKTGGDTQYF
TRBV14	-	13	few	TRBJ2-5	TGTGCCAGCGCTGGGACCGAGCGGGAGACCCAGTACTTC	CASAGTERETQYF
TRBV7-9	TRBD1	16	-	TRBJ1-1	TGTGCCAGCAGCTTGGGACCGGGACAGGGGAACACTGAAGCTTTCTTT	CASSLGPGQGNTEAFF
TRBV19	-	16	-	TRBJ2-1	TGTGCCAGTAGTAGACCCTCTGGCGGGGGCAACAATGAGCAGTTCTTC	CASSRPSGGGNNEQFF
TRBV29-1	-	13	-	TRBJ2-5	TGCAGCGTAGGGCAGCCCCTCCTAAGGACCCAGTACTTC	CSVGQPLLRTQYF
TRBV5-1	-	14	-	TRBJ2-1	TGCGCCAGCAGCTCTCCGGGCAGACCAAATGAGCAGTTCTTC	CASSSPGRPNEQFF
TRBV6-1	-	18	once	TRBJ2-2	TGTGCCAGCAGTGACCGTTTAGGAGGGACAACGAACACCGGGGAGCTGTTTTTT	CASSDRLGGTTNTGELFF
TRBV4-1	-	15	-	TRBJ1-2	TGCGCCAGCAGCCAAGATTACCTCTACGGCTATGGCTACACCTTC	CASSQDYLYGYGYTF
TRBV7-9	-	15	-	TRBJ1-6	TGTGCCAGCAGCTCTCGGGACACCTATAATTCACCCCTCCACTTT	CASSSRDTYNSPLHF
TRBV5-5	-	16	-	TRBJ1-2	TGTGCCAGCAGCTTGGTGCCAGGGATAGGGGCTTTTGGCTACACCTTC	CASSLVPGIGAFGYTF
TRBV9	-	16	-	TRBJ2-3	TGTGCCAGCAGCACCCACGGACTGGTGAGCACAGATACGCAGTATTTT	CASSTHGLVSTDTQYF
TRBV5-1	-	16	few	TRBJ2-6	TGCGCCAGCAGCACAGGAACCAGCTCTGGGGCCAACGTCCTGACTTTC	CASSTGTSSGANVLTF
TRBV14	TRBD1	15	-	TRBJ1-2	TGTGCCAGCAGCCCACGGACAGGGGGAGGCTATGGCTACACCTTC	CASSPRTGGGYGYTF
TRBV4-3	-	18	-	TRBJ2-6	TGCGCCAGCAGCCAAGAGGCGGTCGTCCCCTCTGGGGCCAACGTCCTGACTTTC	CASSQEAVVPSGANVLTF
TRBV5-1	-	14	-	TRBJ1-3	TGCGCCAGCAGCTTGGGAGGTGGAGGGGACACCATATATTTT	CASSLGGGGDTIYF
TRBV4-1	TRBD1	14	once	TRBJ2-7	TGCGCCAGCAAAAGAGGGACAGGGGAGCACGAGCAGTACTTC	CASKRGTGEHEQYF
TRBV7-2	-	16	-	TRBJ2-3	TGTGCCAGCAGCTTAGTTGGCTGGTCTAGCACAGATACGCAGTATTTT	CASSLVGWSSTDTQYF
TRBV6-1	-	16	-	TRBJ2-7	TGTGCCAGCAGTGAAGCGCTTCAGGCCGGCAGGGGCGAGCAGTACTTC	CASSEALQAGRGEQYF